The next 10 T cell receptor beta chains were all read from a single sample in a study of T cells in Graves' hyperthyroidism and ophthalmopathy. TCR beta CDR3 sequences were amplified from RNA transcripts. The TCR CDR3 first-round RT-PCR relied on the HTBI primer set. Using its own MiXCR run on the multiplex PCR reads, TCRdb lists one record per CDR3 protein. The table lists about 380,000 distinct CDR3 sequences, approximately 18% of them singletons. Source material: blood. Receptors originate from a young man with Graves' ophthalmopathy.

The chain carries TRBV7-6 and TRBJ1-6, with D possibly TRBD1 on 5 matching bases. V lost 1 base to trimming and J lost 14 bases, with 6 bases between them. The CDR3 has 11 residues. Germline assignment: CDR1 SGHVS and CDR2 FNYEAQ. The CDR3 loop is CASSLGGSLHF. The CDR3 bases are TGTGCCAGCAGCTTAGGGGGGTCCCTCCACTTT.

CDR3 in amino acids: CASSGGLKGNQPQHF. For the CDR3, the DNA is TGTGCCAGCAGCGGGGGCCTCAAGGGTAATCAGCCCCAGCATTTT. The chain recombines TRBV7-3 with TRBJ1-5, with D possibly matching TRBD1 (6 bases). This CDR3 region has 15 residues. Germline V lookup: CDR1 SGHTA, CDR2 FQGTGA. V gave up 5 bases and J gave up 4 bases, with 15 bases separating them.

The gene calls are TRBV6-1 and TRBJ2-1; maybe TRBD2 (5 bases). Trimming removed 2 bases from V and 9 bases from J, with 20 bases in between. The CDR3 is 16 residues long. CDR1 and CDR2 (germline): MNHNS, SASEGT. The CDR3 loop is CASSESRSLVGGEQFF. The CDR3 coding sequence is TGTGCCAGCAGTGAATCGCGAAGCCTGGTAGGAGGTGAGCAGTTCTTC.

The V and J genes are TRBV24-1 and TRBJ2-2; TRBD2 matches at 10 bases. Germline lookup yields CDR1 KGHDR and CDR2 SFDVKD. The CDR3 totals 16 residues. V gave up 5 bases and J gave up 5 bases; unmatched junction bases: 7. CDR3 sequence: CATSAQRGGRTGELFF. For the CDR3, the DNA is TGTGCCACCAGTGCCCAGCGGGGGGGCCGTACCGGGGAGCTGTTTTTT.

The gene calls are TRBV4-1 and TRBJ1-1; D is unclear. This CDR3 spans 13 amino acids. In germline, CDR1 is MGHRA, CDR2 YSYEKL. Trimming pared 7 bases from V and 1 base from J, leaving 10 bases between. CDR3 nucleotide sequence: TGCGCCAGCACTCCCGCCTGGAACACTGAAGCTTTCTTT. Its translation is CASTPAWNTEAFF.

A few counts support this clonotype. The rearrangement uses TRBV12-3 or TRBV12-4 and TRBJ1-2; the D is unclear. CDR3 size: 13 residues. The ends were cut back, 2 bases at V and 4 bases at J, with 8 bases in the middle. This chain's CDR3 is CASSLTVSYGYTF. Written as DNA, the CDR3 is TGTGCCAGCAGTTTAACGGTTTCCTATGGCTACACCTTC.

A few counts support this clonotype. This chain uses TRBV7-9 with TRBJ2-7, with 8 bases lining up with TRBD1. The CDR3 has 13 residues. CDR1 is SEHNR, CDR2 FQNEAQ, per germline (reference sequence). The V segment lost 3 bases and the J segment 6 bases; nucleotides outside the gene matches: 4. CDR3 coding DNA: TGTGCCAGCAGCTTTAGGACAGGGCTCGAGCAGTACTTC. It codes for CASSFRTGLEQYF. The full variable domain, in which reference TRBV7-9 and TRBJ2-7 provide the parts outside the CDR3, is DTGVSQNPRHKITKRGQNVTFRCDPISEHNRLYWYRQTLGQGPEFLTYFQNEAQLEKSRLLSDRFSAERPKGSFSTLEIQRTEQGDSAMYLCASSFRTGLEQYFGPGTRLTVT.

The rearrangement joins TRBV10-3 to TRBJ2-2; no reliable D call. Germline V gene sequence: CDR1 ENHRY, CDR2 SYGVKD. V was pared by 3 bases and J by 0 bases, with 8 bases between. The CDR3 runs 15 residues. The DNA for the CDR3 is TGTGCCATCAGTGAAAGGGCTTCGAACACCGGGGAGCTGTTTTTT. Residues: CAISERASNTGELFF.

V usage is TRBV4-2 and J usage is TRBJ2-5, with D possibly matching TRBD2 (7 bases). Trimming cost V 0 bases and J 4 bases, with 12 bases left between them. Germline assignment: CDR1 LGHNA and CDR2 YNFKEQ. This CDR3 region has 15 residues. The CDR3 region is CASSQERGEGETQYF. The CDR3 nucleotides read TGTGCCAGCAGCCAAGAAAGGGGGGAGGGAGAGACCCAGTACTTC.

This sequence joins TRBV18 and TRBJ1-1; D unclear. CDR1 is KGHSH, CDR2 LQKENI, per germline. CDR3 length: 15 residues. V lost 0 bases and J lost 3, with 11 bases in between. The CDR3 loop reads CASSPPKVRYTEAFF. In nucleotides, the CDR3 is TGTGCCAGCTCACCACCGAAGGTGAGGTACACTGAAGCTTTCTTT.